This T cell receptor beta chain was documented in a study of blood T cell repertoires in COVID-19. About the research overall: COVID-19 samples, acute and convalescent, were from the United States, Italy and Spain. PBMCs, B-cell-depleted T cells, or T cells were the source of the cDNA or gDNA that made up the material.

Methods used by the authors: Counts of nucleated cells, estimated from reference gene primer amplification, were obtained. The data were produced by immunoSEQ multiplex PCR, yet TCRdb's version contains in-frame clones alone and is incomplete. V and J calls plus clone size are reproduced from that table; the DNA served to infer D and trimming. The sample has about 250,000 clones, 86% seen once. Seattle's enrolled individuals joined amid active infection and were then monitored longitudinally. CDR1 and CDR2 from the germline V gene are SGDLS and YYNGEE. The CDR3 runs to 15 residues. Trimming took 4 bases from V and 7 from J; bases not matched to a gene: 12.

The TCR was taken from a woman older than 75 with COVID-19, enrolled during active disease. The sample comprised peripheral blood. The V call is TRBV9, the J call TRBJ2-3; 7 bases agree with TRBD2. CDR3 sequence reads: CASSTGDYAANTQYF. Here the CDR3 DNA reads TGTGCCAGCAGCACCGGGGACTATGCTGCGAATACGCAGTATTTT.